The clone carrying this T cell receptor beta chain was found a few times. Just one base apart from a much larger clone, this may be a read error. This sample was taken from a study of tumor and adjacent non-tumor tissue in lung cancer. The library came from three nested PCR rounds adapted from ARM-PCR protocols. TCRdb recomputed calls from the multiplex PCR reads with MiXCR, one row per CDR3 protein. The sample consists of about 200,000 distinct CDR3 sequences, approximately 74% of them appearing once. The template was RNA from unsorted bulk tissue. The V gene's germline CDR1 is LGHNA and CDR2 YSLEER. The CDR3 spans 15 residues.

The V and J genes are TRBV4-3 and TRBJ2-5; tentatively, D is TRBD2 (5 bases). Sequencing was performed on lung tumor tissue. The TCR comes from a man aged 55 to 70 with non-small cell lung cancer. CDR3 sequence: CTSSQDSEAEETQYF. Written as DNA, the CDR3 is TGCACCAGCAGCCAAGATTCAGAAGCGGAAGAGACCCAGTACTTC.